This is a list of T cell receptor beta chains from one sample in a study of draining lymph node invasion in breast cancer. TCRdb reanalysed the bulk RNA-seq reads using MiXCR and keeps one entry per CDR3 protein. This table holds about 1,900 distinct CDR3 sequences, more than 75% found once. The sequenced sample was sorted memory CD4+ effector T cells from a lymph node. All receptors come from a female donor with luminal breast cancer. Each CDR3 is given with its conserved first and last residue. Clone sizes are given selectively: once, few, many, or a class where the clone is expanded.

CAISESGGNYGYTF	-	TRBV10-3	TRBJ1-2
CATSRFRDSNTGELFF	-	TRBV15	TRBJ2-2
CAICRLSYNEQFF	once	TRBV28	TRBJ2-1
CASSLGQGGEQFF	-	TRBV5-1	TRBJ2-1
CSAGRGTGGGETQYF	-	TRBV20-1	TRBJ2-5
CAWTQTGSNQPQHF	-	TRBV30	TRBJ1-5
CASSLATGTVNTDTQYF	-	TRBV5-1	TRBJ2-3
CATWAANYGYTF	-	TRBV10-3	TRBJ1-2
CASSQGYTEAFF	-	TRBV7-2	TRBJ1-1
CASSRPGTGTDTQYF	-	TRBV25-1	TRBJ2-3
CASSRMGYEQYF	-	TRBV3-1	TRBJ2-7
CASSSRDKTNEKLFF	-	TRBV28	TRBJ1-4
CAISDHRTIKWAFF	-	TRBV10-3	TRBJ1-1
CASRRTNRGNQPQHF	once	TRBV12-3/TRBV12-4	TRBJ1-5
CASMTGGYTGELFF	-	TRBV2	TRBJ2-2
CASRETVYGYTF	-	TRBV6-5	TRBJ1-2
CASSLDRGGAGEQFF	-	TRBV7-2	TRBJ2-1
CASSRGGAEEKLFF	-	TRBV28	TRBJ1-4
CASSLQGGANGYTF	-	TRBV2	TRBJ1-2
CASGKGAPSTEAFF	-	TRBV10-2	TRBJ1-1
CASSFGSHEQYF	few	TRBV12-3/TRBV12-4	TRBJ2-7
CASSREAYEQYF	once	TRBV11-2	TRBJ2-7
CSAIPSDRGRNYGYTF	once	TRBV20-1	TRBJ1-2
CASSLVQGHTGELFF	-	TRBV12-3/TRBV12-4	TRBJ2-2
CASRSGQGANQPQHF	few	TRBV6-2/TRBV6-3	TRBJ1-5
CASSAPRGAAKNIQYF	-	TRBV3-1	TRBJ2-4
CASSFTGTPNNEQFF	few	TRBV5-1	TRBJ2-1
CSAMDRTGANVLTF	-	TRBV20-1	TRBJ2-6
CASSLASGSSYNEQFF	-	TRBV7-2	TRBJ2-1
CASTSVSTSNYGYTF	-	TRBV4-1	TRBJ1-2
CASSPDRDPNQPQHF	-	TRBV3-1	TRBJ1-5
CASSEYGGAGGGYTF	-	TRBV25-1	TRBJ1-2
CASSSDSRGTEAFF	-	TRBV5-1	TRBJ1-1
CASSMDGPLAEQFF	-	TRBV19	TRBJ2-1
CASASYGPRTGSTSTDTQYF	once	TRBV10-2	TRBJ2-3
CASSAGLGTDTQYF	-	TRBV9	TRBJ2-3
CASSQWPDREGNEQFF	-	TRBV4-1	TRBJ2-1
CASSEAQGTEAFF	once	TRBV6-1	TRBJ1-1
CASRFRGGNEQFF	-	TRBV12-3/TRBV12-4	TRBJ2-1